The rows below give T cell receptor beta chains drawn from one sample of a study of response to subunit inactivated influenza vaccine. TCRdb re-analysed the RT-PCR reads in MiXCR, keeping a single row per CDR3 protein. The table has over 450,000 distinct CDR3 sequences, under 15% seen once. The specimen was PBMCs from blood, collected about 40 days after vaccination. The source is a man in his forties or fifties who received an inactivated influenza vaccine. Both conserved end residues are part of each CDR3. A D gene is named only where the DNA matches it firmly. Size values are once, few and many counts, or a class for expanded clones, and some rows have none.

V gene	J gene	clone size	D gene	CDR3 protein	CDR3 DNA
TRBV3-1	TRBJ2-1	-	TRBD2	CASSQGLAGSLDNEQFF	TGTGCCAGCAGCCAGGGACTAGCGGGTTCACTCGACAATGAGCAGTTCTTC
TRBV7-8	TRBJ2-1	-	-	CASRAAVNEQFF	TGTGCCAGCAGGGCGGCGGTCAATGAGCAGTTCTTC
TRBV7-2	TRBJ2-5	few	TRBD1	CASSTRTGVETQYF	TGTGCCAGCAGCACCCGAACAGGGGTAGAGACCCAGTACTTC
TRBV11-2	TRBJ2-5	-	TRBD2	CASSLVAGGPSQTQYF	TGTGCCAGCAGCTTAGTCGCGGGAGGGCCGTCCCAGACCCAGTACTTC
TRBV12-3/TRBV12-4	TRBJ1-2	-	TRBD1	CASGQDRGLRGSGYTF	TGTGCCAGCGGTCAGGACAGGGGGTTAAGGGGATCTGGCTACACCTTC
TRBV5-5	TRBJ2-2	-	-	CASSLRRLQHNTGELFF	TGTGCCAGCAGCTTGCGCAGACTCCAGCACAACACCGGGGAGCTGTTTTTT
TRBV24-1	TRBJ2-3	many	-	CATSDFPGLGPSTDTQYF	TGTGCCACCAGTGATTTTCCAGGACTGGGTCCAAGCACAGATACGCAGTATTTT
TRBV7-8	TRBJ2-2	few	-	CASSLTQAGELFF	TGTGCCAGCAGCCTTACCCAGGCCGGGGAGCTGTTTTTT
TRBV5-6	TRBJ1-2	few	TRBD1	CPDSGQRNYGYTF	TGTCCCGACTCGGGACAGCGTAACTATGGCTACACCTTC
TRBV6-5	TRBJ1-6	-	-	CASSYRVDSPLHF	TGTGCCAGCAGTTACAGGGTTGATTCACCCCTCCACTTT
TRBV20-1	TRBJ2-7	-	TRBD2	CSARDPLAGFYEQYF	TGCAGTGCTAGAGATCCCCTAGCGGGATTCTACGAGCAGTACTTC